This T cell receptor (beta chain) is drawn from a study of T cell changes during pregnancy in multiple sclerosis. The assay was immunoSEQ multiplex PCR, and TCRdb's table has in-frame clones only and misses some. This table has some 70,000 clones, 90% appearing once. Trimming removed 5 bases at V and 4 bases at J, with 18 bases between. The CDR3 loop spans 16 amino acids. Germline V lookup: CDR1 SGHTA, CDR2 FQGNSA. This sequence originates from a female donor with multiple sclerosis, enrolled in a pregnancy study. The sample consisted of peripheral blood, taken in the third trimester of pregnancy. The chain uses TRBV7-2 and TRBJ1-3; D is possibly TRBD1 (6 bases). The CDR3 region is CASSLGGTLGGNTIYF. The DNA of the CDR3 is TGTGCCAGCAGCCTAGGGGGGACTCTGGGGGGAAACACCATATATTTT.